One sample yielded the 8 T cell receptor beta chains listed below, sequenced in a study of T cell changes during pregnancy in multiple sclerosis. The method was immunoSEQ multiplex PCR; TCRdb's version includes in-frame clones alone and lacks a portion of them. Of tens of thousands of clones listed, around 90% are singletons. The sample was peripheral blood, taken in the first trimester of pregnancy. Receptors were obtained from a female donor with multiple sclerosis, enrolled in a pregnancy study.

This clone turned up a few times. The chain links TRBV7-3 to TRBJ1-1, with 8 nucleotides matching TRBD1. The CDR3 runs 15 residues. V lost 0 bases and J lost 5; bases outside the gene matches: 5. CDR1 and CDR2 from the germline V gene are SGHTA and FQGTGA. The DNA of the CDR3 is TGTGCCAGCAGCTTAACCGGACAGGGTTTGACTGAAGCTTTCTTT. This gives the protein CASSLTGQGLTEAFF.

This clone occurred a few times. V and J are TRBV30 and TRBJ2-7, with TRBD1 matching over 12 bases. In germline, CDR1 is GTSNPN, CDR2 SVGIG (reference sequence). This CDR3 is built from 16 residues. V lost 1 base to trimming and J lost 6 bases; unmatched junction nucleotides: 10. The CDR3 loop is CAWSEIPGQGASEQYF. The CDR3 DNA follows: TGTGCCTGGAGTGAAATACCGGGACAGGGGGCCAGCGAGCAGTACTTC.

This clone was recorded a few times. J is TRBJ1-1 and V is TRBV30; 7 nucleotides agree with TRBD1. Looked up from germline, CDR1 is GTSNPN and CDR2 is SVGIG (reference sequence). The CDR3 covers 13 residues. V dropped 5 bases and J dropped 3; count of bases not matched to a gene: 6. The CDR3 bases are TGTGCCTGGGGGGACAGTACCTACACTGAAGCTTTCTTT. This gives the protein CAWGDSTYTEAFF.

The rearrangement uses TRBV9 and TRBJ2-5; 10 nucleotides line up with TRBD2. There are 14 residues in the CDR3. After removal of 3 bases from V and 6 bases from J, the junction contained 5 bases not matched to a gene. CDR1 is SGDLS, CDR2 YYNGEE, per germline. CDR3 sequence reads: CASSGSSGSQTQYF. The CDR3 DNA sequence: TGTGCCAGCAGCGGATCTAGCGGGAGTCAGACCCAGTACTTC.

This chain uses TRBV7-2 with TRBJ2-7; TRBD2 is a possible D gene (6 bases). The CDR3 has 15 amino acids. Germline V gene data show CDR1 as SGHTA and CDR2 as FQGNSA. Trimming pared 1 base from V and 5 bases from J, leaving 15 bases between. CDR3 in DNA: TGTGCCAGCAGCTTAGGTTTCGGGGGTCGGAACGAGCAGTACTTC. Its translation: CASSLGFGGRNEQYF.

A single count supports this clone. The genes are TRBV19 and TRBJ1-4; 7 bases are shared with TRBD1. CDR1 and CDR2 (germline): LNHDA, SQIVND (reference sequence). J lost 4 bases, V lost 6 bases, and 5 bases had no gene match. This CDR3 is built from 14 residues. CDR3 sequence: CASRATGDNEKLFF. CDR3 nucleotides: TGTGCCAGTAGAGCAACAGGGGATAATGAAAAACTGTTTTTT.

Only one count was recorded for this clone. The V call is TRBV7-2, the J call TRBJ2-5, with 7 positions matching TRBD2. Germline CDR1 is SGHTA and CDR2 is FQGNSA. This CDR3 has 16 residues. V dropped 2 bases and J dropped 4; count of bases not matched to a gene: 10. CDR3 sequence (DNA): TGTGCCAGCAGCTTATCCCTTAGCGGGTACGGAGAGACCCAGTACTTC. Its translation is CASSLSLSGYGETQYF. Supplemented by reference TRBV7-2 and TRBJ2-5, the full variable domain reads GAGVSQSPSNKVTEKGKDVELRCDPISGHTALYWYRQSLGQGLEFLIYFQGNSAPDKSGLPSDRFSAERTGGSVSTLTIQRTQQEDSAVYLCASSLSLSGYGETQYFGPGTRLLVL.

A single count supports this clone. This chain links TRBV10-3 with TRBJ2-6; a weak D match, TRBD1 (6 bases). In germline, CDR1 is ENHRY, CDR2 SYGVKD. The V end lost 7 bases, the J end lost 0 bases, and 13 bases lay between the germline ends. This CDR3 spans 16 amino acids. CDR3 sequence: CAITRTAYSGANVLTF. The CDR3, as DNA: TGTGCCATCACCCGGACAGCTTACTCTGGGGCCAACGTCCTGACTTTC.